Reported below is one T cell receptor (beta chain). This clonotype occurred many times. Its binding antigen is unknown. No much larger clone is present one base from it, and per-base qualities are unavailable. Trimming removed 6 bases from V and 1 base from J, leaving 9 bases between the germline ends. The CDR3 measures 13 amino acids from cysteine to phenylalanine. Only the CDR3 region is kept as DNA, spanning 39 bases read in frame from base 1. The germline V gene sets CDR1 to MNHEY and CDR2 to SVGAGI. This record comes from a study of tumor and adjacent non-tumor tissue in lung cancer (dated by TCRdb to 2016 to 2018). For context, the study as a whole: By cancer type, the cohort comprised about 13 adenocarcinoma patients, a couple of squamous cell carcinoma patients and 1 small cell lung cancer patient. The 15 enrolled patients, of whom 10 were men and 5 were women, were aged 31 to 76 years and were diagnosed with TNM stage I to III disease. A total of roughly 130 million productive TCRbeta reads were generated by sequencing, corresponding to an average of about 4.17 million reads per sample. Bulk TCRbeta repertoires were compared between lung tumor tissue and matched distant non-tumor lung tissue obtained from fewer than 18 lung cancer patients. For each patient, one tumor sample and one normal lung sample were taken, giving some 33 paired specimens that underwent TCRbeta CDR3 sequencing.

RNA was isolated from bulk unsorted tissue, and RNA quality was assessed with a NanoDrop ND-1000 and an Agilent 2100. The normal lung samples consisted of distant non-tumor tissue collected more than 3 cm from the tumor edge. Donors were newly diagnosed lung cancer patients admitted for thoracic surgery in China between August and November 2014, without prior chemotherapy. Patients who had received previous radiotherapy or chemotherapy, or who had another concurrent cancer, were excluded from the study. Pieces of surgical tissue measuring about 1-2.1 cm3 were kept in RNAlater solution and held at -80 degrees C until needed. Library preparation employed multiplex PCR. The instrument given in TCRdb is Illumina HiSeq 2500. TCRbeta libraries were constructed through three rounds of nested PCR with primers (Table S4) according to protocols adapted from ARM-PCR. Before sequencing, PCR products of 200-500 bp were excised from the gel and purified with the QIAquick gel extraction kit. As for the authors' bioinformatics: Reads were cleaned using Trimmomatic, were merged into complete CDR3 sequences using FLASH, and were assigned to V(D)J germline segments using MiTCR. VDJtools was used to compute clonal diversity as the inverse Simpson's index. In-frame sequences without a premature stop codon were defined as productive reads. Using fastp trimming at Q25 and MiXCR clonotype assembly, TCRdb reanalyzed the public sequencing data and kept in-frame beta chains. Rows matching on CDR3 protein sequence are summarized as one entry with the most common DNA and genes. TCRdb's processing, not the authors' own work, is the source of the V and J calls. This sample gives 90,000 to 100,000 distinct CDR3 sequences in total; 80% of them show up just once. Clones ranked in the top ten supply under 40% of the sample.

Study-wide conclusions, independent of this receptor: The top 100 clones accounted for a significantly larger cumulative portion of the repertoire in normal lung than in tumor tissue. Only approximately 14 patients were included in the cohort, and the need for larger samples and more detailed clinical data was noted by the authors. Peripheral blood was not sequenced, so blood TCRbeta repertoires were not examined in the lung cancer patients of the study. TCR diversity was significantly higher in younger patients, and higher tumor TCR diversity was associated with shorter overall and disease-free survival. Tumor tissue showed significantly greater TCR diversity (inverse Simpson) than normal lung tissue (about 400 vs 150, P = 0.0075, Mann-Whitney U test). Neither the sequencing platform nor unique molecular identifiers are named or mentioned anywhere in the methods.

Sequencing used distant non-tumor lung tissue. This chain is built from TRBV6-5 and TRBJ1-1; the D gene cannot be named for sure. The TCR sequence derives from a man aged 60 to 69 with small cell lung cancer. The bases are TGTGCCAGCAGCTTCACACCGAACACTGAAGCTTTCTTT. Its coded protein is CASSFTPNTEAFF.